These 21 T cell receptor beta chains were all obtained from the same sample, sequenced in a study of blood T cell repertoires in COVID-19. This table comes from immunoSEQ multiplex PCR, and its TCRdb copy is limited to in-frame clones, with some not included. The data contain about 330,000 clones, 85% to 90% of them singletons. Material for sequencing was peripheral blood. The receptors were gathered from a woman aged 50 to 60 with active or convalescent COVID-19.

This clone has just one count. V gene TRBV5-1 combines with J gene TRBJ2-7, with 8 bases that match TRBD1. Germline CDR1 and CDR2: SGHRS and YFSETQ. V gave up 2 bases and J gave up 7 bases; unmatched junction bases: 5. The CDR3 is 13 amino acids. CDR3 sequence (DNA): TGCGCCAGCAGCTTAGGACAGGGTGGGGAGCAGTACTTC. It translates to CASSLGQGGEQYF.

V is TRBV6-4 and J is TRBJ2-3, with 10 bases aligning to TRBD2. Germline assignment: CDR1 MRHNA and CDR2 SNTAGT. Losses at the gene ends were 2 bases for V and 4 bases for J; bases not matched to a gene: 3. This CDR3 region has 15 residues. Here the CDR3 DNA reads TGTGCCAGCAGTGACCTAGCGGGAGAAGCAGATACGCAGTATTTT. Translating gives CASSDLAGEADTQYF.

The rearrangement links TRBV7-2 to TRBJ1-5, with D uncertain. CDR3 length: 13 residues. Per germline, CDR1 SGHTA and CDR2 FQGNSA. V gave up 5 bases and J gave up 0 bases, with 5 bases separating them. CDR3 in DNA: TGTGCCAGCAGCACCTATAGCAATCAGCCCCAGCATTTT. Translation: CASSTYSNQPQHF.

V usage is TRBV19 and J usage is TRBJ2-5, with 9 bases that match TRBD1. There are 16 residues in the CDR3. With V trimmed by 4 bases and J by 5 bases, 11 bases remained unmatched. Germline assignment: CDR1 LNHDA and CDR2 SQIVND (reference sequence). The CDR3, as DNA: TGTGCCAGTAGTACCGCGGGGACAGGGATGGGGGAGACCCAGTACTTC. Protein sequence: CASSTAGTGMGETQYF. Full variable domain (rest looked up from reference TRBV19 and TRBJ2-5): DGGITQSPKYLFRKEGQNVTLSCEQNLNHDAMYWYRQDPGQGLRLIYYSQIVNDFQKGDIAEGYSVSREKKESFPLTVTSAQKNPTAFYLCASSTAGTGMGETQYFGPGTRLLVL.

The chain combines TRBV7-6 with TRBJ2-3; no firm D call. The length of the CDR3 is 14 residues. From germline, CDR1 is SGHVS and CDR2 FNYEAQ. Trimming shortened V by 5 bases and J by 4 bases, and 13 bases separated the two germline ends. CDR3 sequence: CASSLFLSADTQYF. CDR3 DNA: TGTGCCAGCAGCCTATTCCTGAGCGCAGATACGCAGTATTTT.

This CDR3 reads CASSLALGGYTEAFF. The CDR3 nucleotides are TGTGCCAGCAGCTTAGCGCTCGGGGGGTACACTGAAGCTTTCTTT. The genes are TRBV7-2 and TRBJ1-1; perhaps TRBD1 as D (5 bases). The CDR3 has 15 residues. Germline CDR1 reads SGHTA; CDR2 reads FQGNSA. With 0 bases removed from V and 3 bases from J, the gap between germline ends came to 11 bases.

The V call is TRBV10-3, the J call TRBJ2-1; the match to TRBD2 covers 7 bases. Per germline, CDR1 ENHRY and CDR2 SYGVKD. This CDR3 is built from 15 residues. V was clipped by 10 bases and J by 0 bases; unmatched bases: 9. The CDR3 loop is CATAGGGSSYNEQFF. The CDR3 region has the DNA TGTGCCACCGCAGGCGGGGGAAGCTCCTACAATGAGCAGTTCTTC.

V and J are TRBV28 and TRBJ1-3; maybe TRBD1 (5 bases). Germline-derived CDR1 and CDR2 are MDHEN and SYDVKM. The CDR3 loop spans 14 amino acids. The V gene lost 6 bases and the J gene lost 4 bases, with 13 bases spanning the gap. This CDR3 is CASRQGGPGNTIYF. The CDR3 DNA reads TGTGCCAGCAGGCAGGGCGGTCCGGGAAACACCATATATTTT.

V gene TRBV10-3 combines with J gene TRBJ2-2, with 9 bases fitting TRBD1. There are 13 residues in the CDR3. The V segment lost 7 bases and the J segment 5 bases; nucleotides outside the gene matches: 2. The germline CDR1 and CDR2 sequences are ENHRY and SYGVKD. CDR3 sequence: CAIKTGGTGELFF. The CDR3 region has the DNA TGTGCCATCAAGACAGGGGGAACCGGGGAGCTGTTTTTT.

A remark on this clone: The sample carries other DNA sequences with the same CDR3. The CDR3 here is CASSTGGNYGYTF. The DNA for the CDR3 is TGTGCCAGCAGTACAGGGGGGAACTATGGCTACACCTTC. This chain connects TRBV28 to TRBJ1-2, with TRBD1 identical over 8 bases. The length of the CDR3 is 13 residues. Trimming cost V 5 bases and J 2 bases; bases outside gene matches: 1. The germline V gene encodes CDR1 MDHEN and CDR2 SYDVKM.

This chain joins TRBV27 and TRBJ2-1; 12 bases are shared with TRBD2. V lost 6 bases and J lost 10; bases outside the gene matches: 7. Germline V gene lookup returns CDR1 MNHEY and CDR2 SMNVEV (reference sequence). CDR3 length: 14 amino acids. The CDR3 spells CASSFGLAGNEQFF. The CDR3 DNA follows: TGTGCCAGCAGCTTCGGACTAGCGGGAAACGAGCAGTTCTTC.

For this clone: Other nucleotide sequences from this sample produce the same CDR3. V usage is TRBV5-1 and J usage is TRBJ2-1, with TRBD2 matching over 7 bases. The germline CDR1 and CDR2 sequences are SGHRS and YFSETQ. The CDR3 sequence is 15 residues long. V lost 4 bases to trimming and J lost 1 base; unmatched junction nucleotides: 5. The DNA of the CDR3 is TGCGCCAGCAGCCCGATGGGGGGGTCCTACAATGAGCAGTTCTTC. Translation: CASSPMGGSYNEQFF.

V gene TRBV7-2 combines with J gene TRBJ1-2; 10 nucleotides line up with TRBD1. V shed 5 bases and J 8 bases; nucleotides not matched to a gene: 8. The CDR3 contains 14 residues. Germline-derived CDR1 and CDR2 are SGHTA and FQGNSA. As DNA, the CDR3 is TGTGCCAGCAGCCACACGACAGGGGGCTACGGCTACACCTTC. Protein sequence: CASSHTTGGYGYTF.

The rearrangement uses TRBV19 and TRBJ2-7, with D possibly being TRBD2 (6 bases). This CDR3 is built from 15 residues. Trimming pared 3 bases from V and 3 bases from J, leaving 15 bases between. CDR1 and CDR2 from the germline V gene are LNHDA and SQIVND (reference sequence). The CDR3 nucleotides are TGTGCCAGTAGTATTACCGGGACTCCTTACTACGAGCAGTACTTC. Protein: CASSITGTPYYEQYF.

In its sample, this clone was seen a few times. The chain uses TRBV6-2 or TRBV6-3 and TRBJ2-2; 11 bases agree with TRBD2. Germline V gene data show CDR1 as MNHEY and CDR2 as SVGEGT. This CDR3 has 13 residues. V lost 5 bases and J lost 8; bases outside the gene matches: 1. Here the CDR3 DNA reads TGTGCCAGCAGTCGGACTAGCGGGGGGGAGCTGTTTTTT. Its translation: CASSRTSGGELFF.

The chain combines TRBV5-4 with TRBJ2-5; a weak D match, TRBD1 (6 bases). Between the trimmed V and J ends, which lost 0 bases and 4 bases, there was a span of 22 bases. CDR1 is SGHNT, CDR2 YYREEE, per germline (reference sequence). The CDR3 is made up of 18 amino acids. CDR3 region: CASSLGPKQGDSRETQYF. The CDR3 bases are TGTGCCAGCAGCTTGGGACCCAAACAGGGAGATTCGAGAGAGACCCAGTACTTC.

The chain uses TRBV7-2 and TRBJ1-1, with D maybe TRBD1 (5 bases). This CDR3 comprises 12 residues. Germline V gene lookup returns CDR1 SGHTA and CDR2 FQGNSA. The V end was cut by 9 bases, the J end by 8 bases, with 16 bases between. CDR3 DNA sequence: TGTGCCAGTCTCGACAGAACGCGAGAAGCTTTCTTT. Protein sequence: CASLDRTREAFF.

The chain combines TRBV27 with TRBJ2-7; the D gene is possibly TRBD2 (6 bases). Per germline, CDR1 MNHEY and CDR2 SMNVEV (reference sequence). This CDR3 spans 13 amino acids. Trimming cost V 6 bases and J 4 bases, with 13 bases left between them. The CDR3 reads CASSREWLYEQYF. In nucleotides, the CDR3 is TGTGCCAGCAGCCGGGAGTGGCTATACGAGCAGTACTTC.

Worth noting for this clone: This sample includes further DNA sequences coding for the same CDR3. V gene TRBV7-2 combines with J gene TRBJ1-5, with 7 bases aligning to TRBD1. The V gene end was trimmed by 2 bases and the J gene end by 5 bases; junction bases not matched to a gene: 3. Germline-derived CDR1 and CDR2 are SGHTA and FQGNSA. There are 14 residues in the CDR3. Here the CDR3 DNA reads TGTGCCAGCAGCTTAAGGCAGGGGGATCAGCCCCAGCATTTT. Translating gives CASSLRQGDQPQHF.

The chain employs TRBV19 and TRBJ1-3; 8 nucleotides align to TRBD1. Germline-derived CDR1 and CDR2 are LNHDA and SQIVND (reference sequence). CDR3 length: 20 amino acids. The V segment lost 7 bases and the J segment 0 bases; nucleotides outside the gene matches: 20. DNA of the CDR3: TGTGCCAGTATGGGACAGGCCTCCGACAGGTCCTCCGTCTCTGGAAACACCATATATTTT. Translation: CASMGQASDRSSVSGNTIYF.

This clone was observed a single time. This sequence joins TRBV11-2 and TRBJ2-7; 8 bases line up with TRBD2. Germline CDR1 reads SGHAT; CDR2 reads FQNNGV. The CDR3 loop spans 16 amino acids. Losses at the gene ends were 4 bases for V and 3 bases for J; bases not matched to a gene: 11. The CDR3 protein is CASSSPMVAGGYEQYF. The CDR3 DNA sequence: TGTGCCAGCAGCTCCCCCATGGTGGCGGGAGGCTACGAGCAGTACTTC.